Presented here are 28 T cell receptor beta chains from one specimen sequenced in a study of blood T cell repertoires in COVID-19. TCRdb keeps only in-frame clones here, not all; method: immunoSEQ multiplex PCR. This table holds about 250,000 clones, roughly nine tenths found once. Sequencing input: peripheral blood. The receptors here all came from a woman aged 40 to 50 who had recovered from COVID-19.

V and J are TRBV28 and TRBJ2-7; weak D call: TRBD1 (6 bases). Germline V gene lookup returns CDR1 MDHEN and CDR2 SYDVKM. Trimming left V 8 bases short and J 7 bases short, with 21 bases between. The CDR3 spans 14 residues. The CDR3 DNA reads as TGTGCCAGCGAGGGAGTAGGGGGAACTAGGGAGCAGTACTTC. Translated, it gives CASEGVGGTREQYF.

This clone was picked up a small number of times. This chain connects TRBV9 to TRBJ1-5; D possibly corresponds to TRBD1 (6 bases). This CDR3 is 14 amino acids long. V was clipped by 5 bases and J by 4 bases, with 13 bases between them. From germline, CDR1 is SGDLS and CDR2 YYNGEE. The CDR3 is CASSAPGTNQPQHF. The CDR3 DNA reads as TGTGCCAGCAGTGCCCCCGGGACAAATCAGCCCCAGCATTTT.

The chain has TRBV29-1 and TRBJ2-2, with D possibly TRBD2 on 5 matching bases. The V gene's germline CDR1 is SQVTM and CDR2 ANQGSEA. The V end lost 6 bases, the J end lost 5 bases, and 19 bases lay between the germline ends. This CDR3 spans 15 amino acids. DNA for the CDR3: TGCAGCGTCGCCCCTAGCCTCTCGGGGACCGGGGAGCTGTTTTTT. Amino acid sequence: CSVAPSLSGTGELFF.

This clone came up a few times. The chain carries TRBV5-1 and TRBJ2-1; tentative D call: TRBD2 (5 bases). CDR3 size: 16 residues. Germline V CDR1 and CDR2: SGHRS, YFSETQ. The ends were cut back, 4 bases at V and 8 bases at J, with 22 bases in the middle. Here the CDR3 DNA reads TGCGCCAGCAGCCCTTCCCGGGCCGCCTCGGACTATGAGCAGTTCTTC. Protein: CASSPSRAASDYEQFF.

This clone was detected only a few times. The chain recombines TRBV7-3 with TRBJ2-5, with a possible D match to TRBD2 (6 bases). Germline V lookup: CDR1 SGHTA, CDR2 FQGTGA. This CDR3 spans 16 amino acids. V was cut by 1 base and J by 2 bases, with 14 bases left in between. The CDR3 sequence is CASSLKVGEDQETQYF. In DNA form, the CDR3 reads TGTGCCAGCAGCTTAAAAGTGGGGGAGGATCAAGAGACCCAGTACTTC.

The chain is built from TRBV2 and TRBJ2-3; 7 bases align to TRBD2. There are 15 residues in the CDR3. From germline, CDR1 is SNHLY and CDR2 FYNNEI. J lost 1 base, V lost 3 bases, and 4 bases had no gene match. The CDR3 is CASSDGLAGTDTQYF. The CDR3 coding sequence is TGTGCCAGCAGTGACGGCCTAGCGGGCACAGATACGCAGTATTTT. Using reference TRBV2 and TRBJ2-3 for the parts outside the CDR3, the full variable domain is EPEVTQTPSHQVTQMGQEVILRCVPISNHLYFYWYRQILGQKVEFLVSFYNNEISEKSEIFDDQFSVERPDGSNFTLKIRSTKLEDSAMYFCASSDGLAGTDTQYFGPGTRLTVL.

This clone was seen a handful of times. The rearrangement joins TRBV5-1 to TRBJ2-1; TRBD1 aligns across 8 bases. With V trimmed by 4 bases and J by 6 bases, 3 bases remained unmatched. Germline V gene sequence: CDR1 SGHRS, CDR2 YFSETQ. The CDR3 runs to 13 residues. The CDR3 is CASSPTGGNEQFF. The CDR3 DNA reads TGCGCCAGCAGCCCAACAGGGGGCAATGAGCAGTTCTTC.

CDR3 in amino acids: CASSFASGAYNEQFF. The CDR3, as DNA: TGTGCCAGCAGTTTTGCTAGCGGGGCCTACAATGAGCAGTTCTTC. This chain uses TRBV27 with TRBJ2-1; TRBD2 aligns across 9 bases. CDR1 is MNHEY and CDR2 is SMNVEV in the germline V gene (reference sequence). V lost 3 bases and J lost 2; bases outside the gene matches: 2. The CDR3 loop spans 15 amino acids.

This clone was counted once. The chain recombines TRBV27 with TRBJ2-2; D remains ambiguous. V shed 4 bases and J shed 5 bases, with 8 bases lying between them. The CDR3 covers 13 residues. Looked up from germline, CDR1 is MNHEY and CDR2 is SMNVEV (reference sequence). The CDR3 spells CASSSSRTGELFF. In DNA form, the CDR3 reads TGTGCCAGCAGTTCTTCACGGACCGGGGAGCTGTTTTTT.

This clone was picked up a small number of times. The chain combines TRBV15 with TRBJ2-5; tentative D call: TRBD2 (6 bases). Per the germline V gene, CDR1 is LNHNV and CDR2 is YYDKDF (reference sequence). The CDR3 covers 14 residues. V was shortened by 0 bases and J by 2 bases, with 7 bases between the two germline ends. As DNA, the CDR3 is TGTGCCACCAGCAGAGATGGGGGGCAAGAGACCCAGTACTTC. Its protein product is CATSRDGGQETQYF.

Worth noting for this clone: Distinct nucleotide sequences in the sample also encode this CDR3. The DNA for the CDR3 is TGTGCCAGCAGCTCCGGGACAGGTTCCTACAATGAGCAGTTCTTC. Its protein product is CASSSGTGSYNEQFF. The chain employs TRBV11-3 and TRBJ2-1, with 8 bases identical to TRBD1. CDR3 length: 15 residues. V shed 4 bases, J shed 1 base, and the junction held 3 bases outside the gene matches. The germline gives CDR1 SGHNT, CDR2 YENEEA. Complete variable domain (other parts from reference TRBV11-3 and TRBJ2-1): EAGVVQSPRYKIIEKKQPVAFWCNPISGHNTLYWYLQNLGQGPELLIRYENEEAVDDSQLPKDRFSAERLKGVDSTLKIQPAELGDSAVYLCASSSGTGSYNEQFFGPGTRLTVL.

The V and J genes are TRBV6-1 and TRBJ2-6, with 10 bases aligning to TRBD1. Unmatched junction bases numbered 10, after V lost 8 bases and J lost 0 bases. CDR3 size: 18 residues. Germline V lookup: CDR1 MNHNS, CDR2 SASEGT. The CDR3 here is CASGEGTGANSGANVLTF. CDR3 nucleotides: TGTGCCAGCGGAGAAGGGACAGGGGCCAACTCTGGGGCCAACGTCCTGACTTTC.

This clone was seen once. This chain connects TRBV6-5 to TRBJ1-1, with D possibly matching TRBD1 (6 bases). V was shortened by 0 bases and J by 5 bases, with 13 bases between the two germline ends. CDR1 and CDR2 from the germline V gene are MNHEY and SVGAGI. This CDR3 spans 15 amino acids. The CDR3 sequence is CASSYSGAISTEAFF. CDR3 in DNA: TGTGCCAGCAGTTACTCGGGGGCGATTTCAACTGAAGCTTTCTTT.

The rearrangement uses TRBV6-5 and TRBJ2-3; no firm D call. This CDR3 is 15 amino acids long. The germline CDR1 and CDR2 sequences are MNHEY and SVGAGI. With 6 bases removed from V and 0 bases from J, the gap between germline ends came to 13 bases. The DNA for the CDR3 is TGTGCCAGCAGCGCAACTGGTACTAGCACAGATACGCAGTATTTT. Its translation is CASSATGTSTDTQYF.

This clone was recorded once. This sequence joins TRBV28 and TRBJ1-5; 7 positions match TRBD1. The germline gives CDR1 MDHEN, CDR2 SYDVKM. Trimming removed 5 bases from V and 6 bases from J; junction bases left unmatched: 7. The CDR3 is 14 amino acids. The CDR3 bases are TGTGCCAGCAGTGTCACAGGGGTTGTTCAGCCCCAGCATTTT. It encodes CASSVTGVVQPQHF.

The chain recombines TRBV6-6 with TRBJ2-3; 7 nucleotides align to TRBD2. V lost 11 bases, J lost 0 bases, and 5 bases stayed unmatched. Per the germline V gene, CDR1 is MNHNY and CDR2 is SVGAGI (reference sequence). This CDR3 has 13 amino acids. CDR3 nucleotides: TGTGCCGGTACGGGGGGAAGCACAGATACGCAGTATTTT. This gives the protein CAGTGGSTDTQYF.

This clone appeared a few times. This chain links TRBV5-1 with TRBJ1-1; D gene ambiguous. The CDR3 length is 13 residues. Germline CDR1 SGHRS, CDR2 YFSETQ. Trimming shortened V by 2 bases and J by 1 base, and 6 bases separated the two germline ends. The CDR3 DNA follows: TGCGCCAGCAGCTTTTGGCAGAACACTGAAGCTTTCTTT. It translates to CASSFWQNTEAFF.

This chain joins TRBV18 and TRBJ2-2, with 7 bases identical to TRBD1. The germline CDR1 and CDR2 sequences are KGHSH and LQKENI. The CDR3 covers 16 residues. After removal of 3 bases from V and 3 bases from J, the junction contained 7 bases not matched to a gene. The CDR3 DNA sequence: TGTGCCAGCTCACCGCGAGGGGGCGAAGACACCGGGGAGCTGTTTTTT. This gives the protein CASSPRGGEDTGELFF.

The CDR3 DNA reads TGTGCCAGCTCCCCATTAGCAGGGCCGTACGAGCAGTACTTC. It codes for CASSPLAGPYEQYF. The chain combines TRBV9 with TRBJ2-7; the D gene is possibly TRBD1 (5 bases). Germline CDR1 SGDLS, CDR2 YYNGEE. There are 14 residues in the CDR3. Trimming took off 7 bases at V and 4 bases at J, with 18 bases between the two ends.

The chain recombines TRBV9 with TRBJ2-1, with a tentative D call TRBD2 (5 bases). V dropped 0 bases and J dropped 4 bases, with 20 bases sitting between them. This CDR3 has 18 amino acids. The germline V gene encodes CDR1 SGDLS and CDR2 YYNGEE. The DNA of the CDR3 is TGTGCCAGCAGCGTAGCTCCCAGTTACACTACGGGGTACAATGAGCAGTTCTTC. This sequence encodes CASSVAPSYTTGYNEQFF.

This chain links TRBV5-5 with TRBJ1-1; D may be TRBD1 (5 bases). The CDR3 runs to 14 residues. Trimming left V 8 bases short and J 3 bases short, with 17 bases between. Germline V gene sequence: CDR1 SGHKS, CDR2 YYEKEE (reference sequence). The CDR3 loop is CASYFSAGYTEAFF. The CDR3 DNA sequence: TGTGCCAGTTACTTCTCGGCAGGGTACACTGAAGCTTTCTTT. Drawing the rest from reference TRBV5-5 and TRBJ1-1, the complete variable domain is DAGVTQSPTHLIKTRGQQVTLRCSPISGHKSVSWYQQVLGQGPQFIFQYYEKEERGRGNFPDRFSARQFPNYSSELNVNALLLGDSALYLCASYFSAGYTEAFFGQGTRLTVV.

The V call is TRBV11-2, the J call TRBJ2-5; 8 bases line up with TRBD1. The germline CDR1 and CDR2 sequences are SGHAT and FQNNGV. This CDR3 is built from 15 residues. With V trimmed by 4 bases and J by 5 bases, 9 bases remained unmatched. This CDR3 is CASSWATGAEETQYF. The CDR3 DNA is TGTGCCAGCAGCTGGGCGACAGGGGCCGAGGAGACCCAGTACTTC. Filled out from reference TRBV11-2 and TRBJ2-5, the complete variable domain reads EAGVAQSPRYKIIEKRQSVAFWCNPISGHATLYWYQQILGQGPKLLIQFQNNGVVDDSQLPKDRFSAERLKGVDSTLKIQPAKLEDSAVYLCASSWATGAEETQYFGPGTRLLVL.

The genes are TRBV2 and TRBJ2-7; no clear D gene. Germline V CDR1 and CDR2: SNHLY, FYNNEI. The CDR3 runs 14 residues. Trimming took off 3 bases at V and 0 bases at J, with 9 bases between the two ends. The CDR3 region is CASSDQASSYEQYF. DNA for the CDR3: TGTGCCAGCAGTGATCAGGCGAGCTCCTACGAGCAGTACTTC.

The V call is TRBV28, the J call TRBJ1-1; unclear D gene. This CDR3 spans 14 amino acids. Per the germline V gene, CDR1 is MDHEN and CDR2 is SYDVKM. The V gene lost 2 bases and the J gene lost 1 base, with 8 bases spanning the gap. For the CDR3, the DNA is TGTGCCAGCAGTTTAAGAGTTGAGAACACTGAAGCTTTCTTT. Its translation is CASSLRVENTEAFF.

The chain joins TRBV18 to TRBJ2-1; TRBD2 agrees at 13 bases. J was trimmed by 1 base and V by 0 bases; bases with no gene match: 3. The germline V gene encodes CDR1 KGHSH and CDR2 LQKENI. The CDR3 is made up of 18 amino acids. CDR3 region: CASSPPSGLAGSYNEQFF. The CDR3, as DNA: TGTGCCAGCTCACCACCCTCGGGACTAGCGGGATCCTACAATGAGCAGTTCTTC.

CDR3 region: CASSTGLAGGYEQYF. The CDR3 bases are TGCGCCAGCAGCACGGGACTAGCGGGAGGTTACGAGCAGTACTTC. The chain recombines TRBV5-1 with TRBJ2-7, with TRBD2 matching 15 bases. Germline CDR1 reads SGHRS; CDR2 reads YFSETQ. V lost 4 bases to trimming and J lost 4 bases; unmatched junction nucleotides: 3. The CDR3 sequence is 15 residues long.

The chain employs TRBV11-2 and TRBJ2-7, with 9 positions matching TRBD2. The CDR3 consists of 15 residues. V shed 4 bases and J 2 bases; nucleotides not matched to a gene: 6. CDR1 is SGHAT, CDR2 FQNNGV, per germline. The CDR3 reads CASSSGTSSTYEQYF. The DNA of the CDR3 is TGTGCCAGCAGCTCCGGGACTAGCTCTACCTACGAGCAGTACTTC.

This rearrangement joins TRBV23-1 to TRBJ2-3, with a tentative D call TRBD1 (5 bases). TRBV23-1 has ORF status, its function being uncertain. This CDR3 has 18 residues. Deletions cut 0 bases from V and 0 bases from J, with 16 bases between. The chain's CDR3 is CASSQSAQRQGSTDTQYF. The CDR3 DNA reads TGCGCCAGCAGTCAATCGGCACAGCGCCAGGGTAGCACAGATACGCAGTATTTT.